This T cell receptor (beta chain) was sequenced in a study of T cell responses to AZD1222 COVID-19 vaccine (dated by TCRdb to 2020 to 2023). In the study overall: A total of under 250 trial participants underwent TCR sequencing, of whom more than 200 had received two doses of AZD1222 and approximately 26 had received two doses of the MenACWY control vaccine. Trial participants were enrolled by age into 18-55, 56-69 and 70-plus year subgroups, with roughly 150, 30 and 60 TCR-sequenced participants respectively. The paper as a whole reports these results and caveats: Conclusions about previously exposed vaccinees are limited because only six or seven AZD1222 recipients were SARS-CoV-2 seropositive at baseline. Because no day 14 peak-response samples were available, the repertoires could be characterized only after the peak T cell response. Nearly half of unique spike-specific TCRs reportedly recognized epitopes outside regions mutated in the B.1.351 and B.1.1.7 variants. Participants were mostly white British, with more females than males. The authors suggested clonal diversity may have been underestimated. In the small 56-69-year group, the increase in depth fell short of significance, most likely because of low power. The whole spike protein was spanned by vaccine-associated CD4 TCRs, and dominant responses were seen in regions 160-218 and 743-854. After two AZD1222 doses, both the breadth and the depth of spike-specific TCRs were significantly higher than at day 0 and than in MenACWY recipients.

The time point label of this sample denotes: about 28 days (+/-7) after the second vaccine dose. The sample's treatment or condition label, decoded: meningococcal conjugate vaccine given as trial control. Samples from vaccinated people were obtained from the UK trials COV001 and COV002, which included a single-blind randomized controlled phase 2/3 trial of AZD1222 (ChAdOx1 nCoV-19) in healthy adults. For TCRbeta chain sequencing, PBMC samples from trial participants were taken at day 0 and at day 28 after the second dose. This clone was picked up a small number of times. Its antigen specificity is not known. No qualities accompany the bases; no much larger clone lies one base away. Reading from cysteine to phenylalanine, the CDR3 counts 14 amino acids. Left in the record is the CDR3 DNA by itself, 42 bases read in frame from the first base. CDR1 and CDR2, per the germline V gene, are ENHRY and SYGVKD. After removal of 2 bases from V and 1 base from J, the junction retains 0 bases not matched to a gene.

The CDR3 regions of human TCRbeta chains were analyzed by immunosequencing. Per the original workflow: TCRs in the repertoires were matched against a reference library of SARS-CoV-2-specific TCRs that had been generated with the MIRA antigen-specificity platform. Breadth meant the fraction of unique TCRs that were SARS-CoV-2-associated, whereas depth meant the fraction of total T cells that were SARS-CoV-2-associated. Using the MIRA data, every spike-specific TCR was mapped to the spike region that the TCR reacted to and assigned to either a CD4 or a CD8 class. Log10-transformed breadth and depth values were compared by one-way ANOVA with Sidak's multiple comparisons tests. In its TCRdb copy, this immuneACCESS table keeps in-frame sequences only and misses some clones. Where compared with another copy, unresolved V genes explain less than half of these, and the others have no known cause. The V and J calls and clone size come from that table; D and trimming were worked out from the DNA. The sample table records about 200,000 clones; roughly 94% of these occur just once. Around 1.7% of the sample rests with the top ten.

The material sequenced was peripheral blood, taken 28 days after the second dose of the MenACWY control vaccine. The rearrangement joined TRBV10-3 to TRBJ2-5, with TRBD2 identical over 8 junction bases. The clonotype was recovered from an adult who received the MenACWY meningococcal vaccine as a control. Here the CDR3 is given as CAISERGGQETQYF. The nucleotide sequence reads TGTGCCATCAGTGAGCGGGGGGGCCAAGAGACCCAGTACTTC.